Detailed here is one TCR beta chain. Its antigen is undetermined. The data were obtained in a study of blood T cells in healthy people across ages. Collection of about 9.4 milliliters of peripheral blood was performed for each donor. Isolated PBMCs totaled at least 6.5 million in each sample. The germline V and J ends were trimmed by 4 bases and 4 bases, with 26 bases remaining between them. This CDR3 spans 18 amino acids. Germline CDR1 is DFQATT and CDR2 is SNEGSKA (reference sequence). Notes on the study in general: Since the PBMCs were unsorted, naive and antigen-experienced cells could not be conclusively compared.

Together with a sample-barcoded 5' primer, a J-beta primer mix was included in a second PCR lasting about 7 to 11 cycles. Tags on each cDNA molecule came from a template-switch adaptor with 12 random nucleotides. Each CDR3 protein is one row after TCRdb ran MiXCR on the 5' RACE reads. There are hundreds of thousands of distinct CDR3 sequences in the sample; around 48% occur only once, and 20% to 25% lies in the top ten. The sequence was collected from a man at least 80 years old in good health. Sequencing was performed on blood. The V gene is TRBV20-1, the J gene TRBJ2-1, with D hard to call. CDR3: CSAIGEVEVPQTYNEQFF. CDR3 nucleotide sequence: TGCAGTGCTATAGGAGAGGTGGAAGTCCCACAGACTTACAATGAGCAGTTCTTC.